The source of this T cell receptor beta chain is a study of OX40 agonist ivuxolimab in advanced cancers. On the study more broadly: Earlier treatment with anti-PD-1, anti-PD-L1 or anti-CTLA-4 was permitted, and over 35% had received some.

Peripheral blood came from all dose cohorts at three timepoints. Using immunoSEQ multiplex PCR, the repertoire was profiled, and TCRdb retains in-frame clones only, with some absent. The sample contains roughly 20,000 clones, just under 75% of which appear only once. The CDR3 has 16 residues. The germline V gene encodes CDR1 MRHNA and CDR2 SNTAGT. The germline V and J ends were trimmed by 7 bases and 0 bases, with 19 bases remaining between them. The chain combines TRBV6-4 with TRBJ2-7, with D perhaps matching TRBD1 or TRBD2 (6 bases each). This receptor was identified in an adult with an advanced solid tumor such as melanoma, head and neck, liver or kidney cancer. The material sequenced was CD4+ or CD8+ T cells sorted from blood, taken in a trial of the OX40 agonist ivuxolimab. The CDR3 DNA follows: TGTGCCAGCACGACGCGAAGGAGGGGGTACTCCTACGAGCAGTACTTC. This sequence encodes CASTTRRRGYSYEQYF.